The sequence of this T cell receptor (beta chain) was determined in a study of blood T cell repertoires in COVID-19. Looking at the study overall: Sample material is recorded as cDNA or gDNA derived from T cells, B-cell-depleted T cells, or PBMCs.

Authors' data handling: Estimates of nucleated cell counts were drawn from the amplification of reference gene primers. This table comes from immunoSEQ multiplex PCR, and its TCRdb copy is limited to in-frame clones, with some not included. V and J calls and clone size are copied from that table; D and trimming were computed from the DNA. The profile shows about 260,000 clones, 86% of them singletons. Trimming at V came to 8 bases and at J to 4 bases, leaving 10 bases not matched to a gene. The CDR3 is made up of 15 amino acids. Per the germline V gene, CDR1 is SEHNR and CDR2 is FQNEAQ (reference sequence).

The TCR was taken from a man in his forties with active or convalescent COVID-19. The sequenced material came from peripheral blood. The rearrangement uses TRBV7-9 and TRBJ2-2, with 7 nucleotides matching TRBD1. The CDR3 protein is CASADRVEGTGELFF. As DNA, the CDR3 is TGTGCCAGCGCCGACAGGGTAGAGGGCACCGGGGAGCTGTTTTTT.